The clone carrying this TCR beta chain was seen a handful of times. The antigen remains unidentified. This sample was taken from a study of radiotherapy plus CTLA-4 blockade in lung cancer. In the study overall: For approximately 17% of patients, objective responses occurred, and around 31% had disease control.

Broader study findings: Radiotherapy with ipilimumab was followed by blood expansion of tumor-derived clones.

The length of the CDR3 is 14 residues. The ends lost 4 bases at V and 2 bases at J; junction bases unmatched: 5. Germline V lookup: CDR1 KGHSH, CDR2 LQKENI. Participants had chemo-refractory metastatic non-small-cell lung cancer and were treated with focal radiation plus ipilimumab CTLA-4 blockade. Generated by immunoSEQ multiplex PCR, the TCRdb table keeps only in-frame clones and is missing some. This table holds 95,000 to 150,000 clones, 85% to 90% found once. The clonotype originates from a human donor with non-small cell lung cancer that progressed on radiotherapy plus ipilimumab. The chain recombines TRBV18 with TRBJ2-7, with 7 bases aligning to TRBD2. This material consisted of peripheral blood, taken from a patient treated with radiotherapy plus ipilimumab. The CDR3 nucleotides read TGTGCCAGCTCACTTGCGGGGGAACCCTACGAGCAGTACTTC. Amino acid sequence: CASSLAGEPYEQYF.